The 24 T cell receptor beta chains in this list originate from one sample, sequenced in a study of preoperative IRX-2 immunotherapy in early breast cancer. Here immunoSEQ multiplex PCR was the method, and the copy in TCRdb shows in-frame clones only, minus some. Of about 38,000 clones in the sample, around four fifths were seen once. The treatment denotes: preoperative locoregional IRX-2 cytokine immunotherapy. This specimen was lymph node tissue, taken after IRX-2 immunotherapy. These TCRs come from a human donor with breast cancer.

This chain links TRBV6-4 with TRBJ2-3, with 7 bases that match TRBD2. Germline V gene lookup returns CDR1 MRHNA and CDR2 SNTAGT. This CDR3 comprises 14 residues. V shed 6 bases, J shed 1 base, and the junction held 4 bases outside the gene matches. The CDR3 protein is CASRRGGGTDTQYF. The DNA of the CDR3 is TGTGCCAGCAGGCGCGGGGGAGGCACAGATACGCAGTATTTT.

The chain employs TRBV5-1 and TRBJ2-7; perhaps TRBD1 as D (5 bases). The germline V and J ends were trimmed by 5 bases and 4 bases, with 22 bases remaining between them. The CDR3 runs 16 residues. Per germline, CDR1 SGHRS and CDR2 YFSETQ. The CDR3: CASSTAGPLGVYEQYF. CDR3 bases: TGCGCCAGCAGTACGGCAGGACCATTAGGGGTATACGAGCAGTACTTC. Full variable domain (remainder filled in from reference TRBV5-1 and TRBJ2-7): KAGVTQTPRYLIKTRGQQVTLSCSPISGHRSVSWYQQTPGQGLQFLFEYFSETQRNKGNFPGRFSGRQFSNSRSEMNVSTLELGDSALYLCASSTAGPLGVYEQYFGPGTRLTVT.

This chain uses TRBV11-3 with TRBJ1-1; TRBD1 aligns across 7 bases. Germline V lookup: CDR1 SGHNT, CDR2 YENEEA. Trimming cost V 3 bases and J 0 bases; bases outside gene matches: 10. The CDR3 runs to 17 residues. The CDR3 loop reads CASSLRSGGSMNTEAFF. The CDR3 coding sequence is TGTGCCAGCAGCTTGCGCTCAGGGGGTTCCATGAACACTGAAGCTTTCTTT.

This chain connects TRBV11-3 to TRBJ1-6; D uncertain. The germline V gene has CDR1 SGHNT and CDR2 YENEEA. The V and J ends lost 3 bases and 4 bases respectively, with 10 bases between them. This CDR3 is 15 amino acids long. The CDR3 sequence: CASSFVEGYNSPLHF. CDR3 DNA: TGTGCCAGCAGCTTCGTAGAGGGTTATAATTCACCCCTCCACTTT. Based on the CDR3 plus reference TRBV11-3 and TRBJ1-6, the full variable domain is EAGVVQSPRYKIIEKKQPVAFWCNPISGHNTLYWYLQNLGQGPELLIRYENEEAVDDSQLPKDRFSAERLKGVDSTLKIQPAELGDSAVYLCASSFVEGYNSPLHFGNGTRLTVT.

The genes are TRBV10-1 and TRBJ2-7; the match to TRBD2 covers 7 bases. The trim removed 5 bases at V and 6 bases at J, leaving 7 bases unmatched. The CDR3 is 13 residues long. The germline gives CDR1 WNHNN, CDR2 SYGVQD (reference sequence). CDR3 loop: CASSRTRFSEQYF. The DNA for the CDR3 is TGCGCCAGCAGTCGGACTAGGTTTAGCGAGCAGTACTTC.

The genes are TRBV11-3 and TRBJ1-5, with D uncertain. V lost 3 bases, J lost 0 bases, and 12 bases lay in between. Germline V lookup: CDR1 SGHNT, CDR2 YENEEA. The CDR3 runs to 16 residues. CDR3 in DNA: TGTGCCAGCAGCTTGGGCGGATCGGGTAGCAATCAGCCCCAGCATTTT. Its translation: CASSLGGSGSNQPQHF.

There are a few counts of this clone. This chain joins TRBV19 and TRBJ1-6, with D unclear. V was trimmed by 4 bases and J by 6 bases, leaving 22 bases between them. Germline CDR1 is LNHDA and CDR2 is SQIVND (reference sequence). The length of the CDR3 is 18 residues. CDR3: CASSTTVGRFVGNSPLHF. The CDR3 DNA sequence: TGTGCCAGTAGTACCACCGTCGGACGTTTCGTGGGTAATTCACCCCTCCACTTT.

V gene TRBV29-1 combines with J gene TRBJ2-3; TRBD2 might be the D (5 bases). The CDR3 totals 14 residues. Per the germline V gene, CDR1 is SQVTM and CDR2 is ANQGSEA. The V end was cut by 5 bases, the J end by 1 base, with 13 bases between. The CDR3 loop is CSVYLVLGTDTQYF. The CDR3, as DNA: TGCAGCGTTTATTTGGTACTAGGCACAGATACGCAGTATTTT.

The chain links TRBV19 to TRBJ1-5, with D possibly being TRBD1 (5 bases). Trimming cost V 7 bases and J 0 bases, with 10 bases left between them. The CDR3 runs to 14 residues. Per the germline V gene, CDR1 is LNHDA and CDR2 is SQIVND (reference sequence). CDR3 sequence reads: CASKWTNSNQPQHF. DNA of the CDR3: TGTGCCAGTAAATGGACAAATAGCAATCAGCCCCAGCATTTT.

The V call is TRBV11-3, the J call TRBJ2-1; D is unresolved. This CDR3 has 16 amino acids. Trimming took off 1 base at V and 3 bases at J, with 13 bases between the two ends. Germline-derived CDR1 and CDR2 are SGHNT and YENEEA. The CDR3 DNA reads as TGTGCCAGCAGCTTAGTGGCCGGCTTCAGCTACAATGAGCAGTTCTTC. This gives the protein CASSLVAGFSYNEQFF.

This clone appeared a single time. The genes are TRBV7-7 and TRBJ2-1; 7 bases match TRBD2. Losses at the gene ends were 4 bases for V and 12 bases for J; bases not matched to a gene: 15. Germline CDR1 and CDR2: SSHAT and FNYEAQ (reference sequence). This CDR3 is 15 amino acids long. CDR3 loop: CASSYPSGSTQGQFF. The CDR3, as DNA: TGTGCCAGCAGCTACCCTAGCGGCTCCACGCAGGGGCAGTTCTTC.

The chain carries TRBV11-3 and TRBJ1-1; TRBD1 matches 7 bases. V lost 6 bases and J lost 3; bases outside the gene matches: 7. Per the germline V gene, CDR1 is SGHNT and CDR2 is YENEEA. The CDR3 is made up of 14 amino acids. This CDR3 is CASRGTGEDTEAFF. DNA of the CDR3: TGTGCCAGCAGGGGTACAGGGGAGGACACTGAAGCTTTCTTT.

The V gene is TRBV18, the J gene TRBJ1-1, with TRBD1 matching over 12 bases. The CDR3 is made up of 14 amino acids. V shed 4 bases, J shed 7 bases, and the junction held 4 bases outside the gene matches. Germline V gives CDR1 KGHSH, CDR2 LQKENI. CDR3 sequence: CASSRDRGLDEAFF. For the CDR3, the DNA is TGTGCCAGCTCACGGGACAGGGGGCTGGATGAAGCTTTCTTT.

This CDR3 reads CASSPSGVLGNTIYF. DNA for the CDR3: TGTGCCAGCAGTCCATCAGGCGTATTGGGAAACACCATATATTTT. The chain uses TRBV6-8 and TRBJ1-3; D is uncertain. The CDR3 contains 15 residues. Germline V CDR1 and CDR2: MNHGY, SAAAGT. Between the trimmed V and J ends, which lost 5 bases and 4 bases, there was a span of 15 bases.

CDR3 protein: CASSQLNSGGNQETQYF. CDR3 DNA sequence: TGTGCCAGCAGTCAGTTAAATAGCGGGGGTAACCAAGAGACCCAGTACTTC. J is TRBJ2-5 and V is TRBV28; TRBD2 matches at 9 bases. The CDR3 runs 17 residues. V dropped 5 bases and J dropped 0; count of bases not matched to a gene: 10. From germline, CDR1 is MDHEN and CDR2 SYDVKM.

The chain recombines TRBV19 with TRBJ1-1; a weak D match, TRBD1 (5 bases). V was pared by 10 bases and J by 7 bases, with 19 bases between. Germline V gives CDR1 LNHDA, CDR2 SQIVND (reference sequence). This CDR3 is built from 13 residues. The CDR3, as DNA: TGTGCCACTAGCCCCGCGGGGGTTAGTGAAGCTTTCTTT. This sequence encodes CATSPAGVSEAFF.

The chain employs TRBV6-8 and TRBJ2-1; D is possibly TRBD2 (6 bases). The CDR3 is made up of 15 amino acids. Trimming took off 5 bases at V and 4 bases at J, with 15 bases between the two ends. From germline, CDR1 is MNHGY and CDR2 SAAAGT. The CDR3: CASSLPLGGYNEQFF. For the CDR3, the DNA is TGTGCCAGCAGTCTTCCCTTGGGGGGATACAATGAGCAGTTCTTC.

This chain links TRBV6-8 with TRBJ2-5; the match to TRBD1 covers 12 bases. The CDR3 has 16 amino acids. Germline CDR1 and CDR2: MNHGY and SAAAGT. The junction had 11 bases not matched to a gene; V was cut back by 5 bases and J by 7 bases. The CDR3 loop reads CASSKSRDRGLGTQYF. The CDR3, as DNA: TGTGCCAGCAGTAAATCCCGGGACAGGGGGCTTGGGACCCAGTACTTC.

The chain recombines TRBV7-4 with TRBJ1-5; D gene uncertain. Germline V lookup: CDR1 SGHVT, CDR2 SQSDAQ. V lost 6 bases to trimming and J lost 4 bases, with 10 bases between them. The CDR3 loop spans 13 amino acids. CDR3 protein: CASSNLGNQPQHF. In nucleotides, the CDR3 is TGTGCCAGCAGTAACCTTGGGAATCAGCCCCAGCATTTT. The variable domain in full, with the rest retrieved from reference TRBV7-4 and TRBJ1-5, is GAGVSQSPRYKVAKRGRDVALRCDSISGHVTLYWYRQTLGQGSEVLTYSQSDAQRDKSGRPSGRFSAERPERSVSTLKIQRTEQGDSAVYLCASSNLGNQPQHFGDGTRLSIL.

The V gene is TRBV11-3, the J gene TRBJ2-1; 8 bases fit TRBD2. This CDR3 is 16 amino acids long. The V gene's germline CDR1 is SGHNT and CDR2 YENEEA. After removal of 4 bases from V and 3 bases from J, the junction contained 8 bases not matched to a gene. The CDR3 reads CASSSSGSGGYNEQFF. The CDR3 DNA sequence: TGTGCCAGCAGCTCCTCTGGGAGCGGGGGCTACAATGAGCAGTTCTTC.

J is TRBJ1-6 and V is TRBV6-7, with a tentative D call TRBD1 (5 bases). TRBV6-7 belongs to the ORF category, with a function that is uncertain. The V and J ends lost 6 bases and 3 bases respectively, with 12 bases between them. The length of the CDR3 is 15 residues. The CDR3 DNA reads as TGTGCCAGCAGGCCTCCAGGGCTCTATAATTCACCCCTCCACTTT. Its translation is CASRPPGLYNSPLHF.

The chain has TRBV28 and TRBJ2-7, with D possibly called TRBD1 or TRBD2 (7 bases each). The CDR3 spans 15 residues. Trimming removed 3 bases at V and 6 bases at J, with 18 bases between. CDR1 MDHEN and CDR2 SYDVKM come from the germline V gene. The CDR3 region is CASSLNTAGGGEQYF. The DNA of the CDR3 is TGTGCCAGCAGTTTGAACACCGCAGGGGGGGGCGAGCAGTACTTC.

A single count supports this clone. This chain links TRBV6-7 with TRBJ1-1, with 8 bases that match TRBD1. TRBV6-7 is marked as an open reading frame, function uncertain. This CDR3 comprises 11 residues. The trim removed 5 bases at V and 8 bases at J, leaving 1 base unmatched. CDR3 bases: TGTGCCAGCAGTCGGGACAGGGAAGCTTTCTTT. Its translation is CASSRDREAFF.

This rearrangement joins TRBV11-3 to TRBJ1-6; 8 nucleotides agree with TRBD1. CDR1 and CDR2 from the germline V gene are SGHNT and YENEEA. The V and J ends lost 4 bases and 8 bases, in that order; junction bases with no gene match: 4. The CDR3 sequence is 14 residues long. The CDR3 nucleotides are TGTGCCAGCAGCTCCCCAGGGGGCTATTCACCCCTCCACTTT. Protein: CASSSPGGYSPLHF. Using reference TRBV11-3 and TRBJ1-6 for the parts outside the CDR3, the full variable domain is EAGVVQSPRYKIIEKKQPVAFWCNPISGHNTLYWYLQNLGQGPELLIRYENEEAVDDSQLPKDRFSAERLKGVDSTLKIQPAELGDSAVYLCASSSPGGYSPLHFGNGTRLTVT.